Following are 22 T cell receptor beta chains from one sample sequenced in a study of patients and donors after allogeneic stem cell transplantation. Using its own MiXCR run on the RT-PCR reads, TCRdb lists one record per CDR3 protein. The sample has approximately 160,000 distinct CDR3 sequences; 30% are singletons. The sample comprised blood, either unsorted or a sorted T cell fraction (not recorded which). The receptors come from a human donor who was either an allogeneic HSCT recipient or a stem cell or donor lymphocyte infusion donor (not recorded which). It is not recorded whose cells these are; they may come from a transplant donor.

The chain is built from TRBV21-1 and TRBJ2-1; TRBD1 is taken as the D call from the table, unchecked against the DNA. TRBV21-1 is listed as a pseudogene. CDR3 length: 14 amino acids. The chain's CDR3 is CASSNGTGKNEQFF. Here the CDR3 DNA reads TGTGCCAGCAGCAACGGGACAGGGAAAAATGAGCAGTTCTTC.

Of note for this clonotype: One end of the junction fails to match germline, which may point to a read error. The CDR3 nucleotides read TGTGCCAGCAGCCAACTCTCTGGTGCCAACGTCCTGACTTTC. This codes for CASSQLSGANVLTF. The chain combines TRBV4-2 with TRBJ2-6; D uncertain. CDR3 length equals 14 residues. Germline V CDR1 and CDR2: LGHNA, YNFKEQ.

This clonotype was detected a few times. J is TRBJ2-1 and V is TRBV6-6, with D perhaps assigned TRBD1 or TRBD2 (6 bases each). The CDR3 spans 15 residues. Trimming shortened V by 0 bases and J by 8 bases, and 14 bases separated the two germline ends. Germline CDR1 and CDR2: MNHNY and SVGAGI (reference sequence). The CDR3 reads CASSYSQRGLDEQFF. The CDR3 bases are TGTGCCAGCAGTTACTCGCAACGGGGGCTGGATGAGCAGTTCTTC.

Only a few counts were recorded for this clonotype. This chain's CDR3 is CASSLVSLRETNEQFF. CDR3 nucleotide sequence: TGTGCCAGCAGCTTAGTCTCCTTACGGGAGACCAATGAGCAGTTCTTC. The rearrangement joins TRBV7-6 to TRBJ2-1; D is perhaps TRBD2 (6 bases). CDR1 and CDR2 (germline): SGHVS, FNYEAQ. The V gene lost 1 base and the J gene lost 6 bases, with 16 bases spanning the gap. The CDR3 consists of 16 residues.

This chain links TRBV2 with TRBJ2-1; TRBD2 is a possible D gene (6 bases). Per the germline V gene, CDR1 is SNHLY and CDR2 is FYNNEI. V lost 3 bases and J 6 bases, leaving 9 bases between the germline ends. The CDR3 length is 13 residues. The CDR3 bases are TGTGCCAGCAGTGACGAGGGAGGCAATGAGCAGTTCTTC. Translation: CASSDEGGNEQFF.

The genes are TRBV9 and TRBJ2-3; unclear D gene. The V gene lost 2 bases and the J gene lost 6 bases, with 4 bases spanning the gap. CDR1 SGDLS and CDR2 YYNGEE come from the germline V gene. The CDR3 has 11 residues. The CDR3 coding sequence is TGTGCCAGCAGCGTGGGGGATACGCAGTATTTT. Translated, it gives CASSVGDTQYF.

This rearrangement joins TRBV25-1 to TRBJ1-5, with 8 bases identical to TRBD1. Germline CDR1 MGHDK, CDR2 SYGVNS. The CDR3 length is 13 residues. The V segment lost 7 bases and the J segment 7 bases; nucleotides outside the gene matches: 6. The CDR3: CASTRDRYQPQHF. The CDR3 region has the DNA TGTGCCAGCACCCGGGACAGGTACCAGCCCCAGCATTTT.

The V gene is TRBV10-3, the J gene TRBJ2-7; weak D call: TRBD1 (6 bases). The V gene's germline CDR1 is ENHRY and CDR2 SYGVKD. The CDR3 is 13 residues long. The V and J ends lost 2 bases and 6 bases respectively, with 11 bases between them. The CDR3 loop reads CAISEPDRSEQYF. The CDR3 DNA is TGTGCCATCAGTGAGCCTGACAGGAGCGAGCAGTACTTC.

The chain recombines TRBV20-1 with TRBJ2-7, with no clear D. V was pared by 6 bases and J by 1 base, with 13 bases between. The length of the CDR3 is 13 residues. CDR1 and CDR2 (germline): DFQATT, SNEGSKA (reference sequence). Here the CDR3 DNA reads TGCAGTGCCCGCGAAAGAGGATCCTACGAGCAGTACTTC. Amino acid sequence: CSARERGSYEQYF.

The DNA for the CDR3 is TGCGCCAGCAGCCAGGGGACCCACTACGAGCAGTACTTC. This sequence encodes CASSQGTHYEQYF. This chain links TRBV4-1 with TRBJ2-7; either TRBD1 or TRBD2 may fit D (5 bases each). The CDR3 has 13 amino acids. V was pared by 3 bases and J by 3 bases, with 9 bases between. The V gene's germline CDR1 is MGHRA and CDR2 YSYEKL.

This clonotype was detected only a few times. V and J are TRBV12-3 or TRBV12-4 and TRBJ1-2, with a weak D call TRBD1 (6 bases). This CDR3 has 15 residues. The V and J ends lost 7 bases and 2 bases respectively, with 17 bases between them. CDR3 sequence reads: CASTSGTPRNYGYTF. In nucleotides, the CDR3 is TGTGCCAGCACCTCCGGGACACCGAGGAACTATGGCTACACCTTC.

CDR3 nucleotide sequence: TGTGCCAGCAGCGACCCGGGACAGGGGTTGGGATACAATGAGCAGTTCTTC. This gives the protein CASSDPGQGLGYNEQFF. The J gene is TRBJ2-1, the V gene TRBV11-1; 10 bases agree with TRBD1. Germline CDR1 is SGHAT and CDR2 is FQDESV (reference sequence). Unmatched junction bases numbered 11, after V lost 5 bases and J lost 4 bases. The CDR3 has 17 residues.

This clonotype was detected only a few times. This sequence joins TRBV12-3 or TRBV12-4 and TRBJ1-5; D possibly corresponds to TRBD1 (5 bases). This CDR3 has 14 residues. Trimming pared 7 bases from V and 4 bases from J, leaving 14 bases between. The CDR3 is CASTRGVSNQPQHF. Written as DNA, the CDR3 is TGTGCCAGCACCCGGGGGGTTTCTAATCAGCCCCAGCATTTT.

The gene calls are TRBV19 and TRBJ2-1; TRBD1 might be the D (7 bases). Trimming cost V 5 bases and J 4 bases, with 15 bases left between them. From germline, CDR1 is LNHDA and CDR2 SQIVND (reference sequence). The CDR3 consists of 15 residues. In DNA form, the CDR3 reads TGTGCCAGTAGTCCCAGGGGGGAAGGATACAATGAGCAGTTCTTC. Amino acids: CASSPRGEGYNEQFF.

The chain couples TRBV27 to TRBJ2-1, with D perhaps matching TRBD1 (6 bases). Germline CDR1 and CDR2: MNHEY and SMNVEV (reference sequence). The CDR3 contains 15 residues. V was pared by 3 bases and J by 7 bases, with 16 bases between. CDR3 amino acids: CASSFGQGSWNEQFF. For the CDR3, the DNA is TGTGCCAGCAGTTTCGGGCAGGGGAGCTGGAATGAGCAGTTCTTC.

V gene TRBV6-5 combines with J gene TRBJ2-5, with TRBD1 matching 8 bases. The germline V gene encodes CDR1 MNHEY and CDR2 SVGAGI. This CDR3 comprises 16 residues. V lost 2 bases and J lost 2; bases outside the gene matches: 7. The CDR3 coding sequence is TGTGCCAGCAGTTACCAAGGGACAGGCTATCAAGAGACCCAGTACTTC. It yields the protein CASSYQGTGYQETQYF.

This chain's CDR3 is CASSVVDHGYTF. Written as DNA, the CDR3 is TGTGCCAGCAGCGTAGTGGACCATGGCTACACCTTC. This chain connects TRBV9 to TRBJ1-2, with D unresolved. Germline V gives CDR1 SGDLS, CDR2 YYNGEE. The CDR3 has 12 residues. V dropped 0 bases and J dropped 6 bases, with 6 bases sitting between them.

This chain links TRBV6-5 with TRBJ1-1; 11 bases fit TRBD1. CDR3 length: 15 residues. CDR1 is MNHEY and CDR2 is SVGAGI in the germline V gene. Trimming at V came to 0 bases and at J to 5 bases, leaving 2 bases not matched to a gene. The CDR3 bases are TGTGCCAGCAGTTACTCCGGGACAGGGGGGACTGAAGCTTTCTTT. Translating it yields CASSYSGTGGTEAFF.

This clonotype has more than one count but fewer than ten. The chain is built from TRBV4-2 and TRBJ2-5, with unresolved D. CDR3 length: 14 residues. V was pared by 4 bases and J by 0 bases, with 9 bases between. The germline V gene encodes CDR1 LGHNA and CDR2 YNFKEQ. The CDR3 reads CASSPDTYQETQYF. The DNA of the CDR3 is TGTGCCAGCAGCCCCGACACCTACCAAGAGACCCAGTACTTC.

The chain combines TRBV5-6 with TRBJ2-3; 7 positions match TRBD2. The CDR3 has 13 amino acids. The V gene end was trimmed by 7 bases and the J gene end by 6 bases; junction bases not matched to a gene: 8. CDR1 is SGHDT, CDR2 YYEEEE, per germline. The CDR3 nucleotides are TGTGCCAGCCGCGGGAGTCTGGTGGATACGCAGTATTTT. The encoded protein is CASRGSLVDTQYF. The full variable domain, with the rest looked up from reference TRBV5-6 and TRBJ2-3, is DAGVTQSPTHLIKTRGQQVTLRCSPKSGHDTVSWYQQALGQGPQFIFQYYEEEERQRGNFPDRFSGHQFPNYSSELNVNALLLGDSALYLCASRGSLVDTQYFGPGTRLTVL.

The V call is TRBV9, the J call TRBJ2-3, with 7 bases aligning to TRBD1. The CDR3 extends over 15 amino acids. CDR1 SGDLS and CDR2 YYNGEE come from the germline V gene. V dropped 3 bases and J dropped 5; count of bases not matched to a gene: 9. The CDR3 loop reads CASSDRDRPIDTQYF. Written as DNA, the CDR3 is TGTGCCAGCAGCGACCGGGACAGACCGATAGATACGCAGTATTTT.

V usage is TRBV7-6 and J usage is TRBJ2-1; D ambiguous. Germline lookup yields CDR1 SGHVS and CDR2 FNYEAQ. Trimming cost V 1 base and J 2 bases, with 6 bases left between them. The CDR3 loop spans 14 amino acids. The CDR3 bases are TGTGCCAGCAGCTTAGAGGGCGCCTACAATGAGCAGTTCTTC. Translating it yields CASSLEGAYNEQFF.